The next 27 T cell receptor beta chains were all read from a single sample in a study of blood T cell repertoires in COVID-19. Some clones are missing from TCRdb's copy, which holds only in-frame ones; the method was immunoSEQ multiplex PCR. Among around 100,000 clones listed, just over 85% were seen once. What was sequenced was PBMCs or T cells enriched from blood (not recorded which). The source is a woman in her 50s who had recovered from COVID-19.

In this sample, this clone turned up once. The V and J genes are TRBV6-5 and TRBJ1-5; 7 bases align to TRBD1. CDR3 size: 14 residues. V lost 6 bases and J lost 2; bases outside the gene matches: 4. In germline, CDR1 is MNHEY, CDR2 SVGAGI. As DNA, the CDR3 is TGTGCCAGCAGAGGGGGCATTGGCAATCAGCCCCAGCATTTT. Translated: CASRGGIGNQPQHF.

V and J are TRBV9 and TRBJ2-5; 8 bases line up with TRBD1. The trim removed 0 bases at V and 2 bases at J, leaving 6 bases unmatched. The CDR3 runs to 16 residues. Germline assignment: CDR1 SGDLS and CDR2 YYNGEE. The DNA for the CDR3 is TGTGCCAGCAGCGTAGCAGGGGGCGGTCGGCAAGAGACCCAGTACTTC. Translated: CASSVAGGGRQETQYF.

The rearrangement links TRBV5-4 to TRBJ2-3; TRBD2 is a possible D gene (5 bases). V was clipped by 5 bases and J by 0 bases, with 10 bases between them. This CDR3 has 14 amino acids. Per the germline V gene, CDR1 is SGHNT and CDR2 is YYREEE (reference sequence). The CDR3, as DNA: TGTGCCAGCAGGGGGAGAACTAGCACAGATACGCAGTATTTT. As protein: CASRGRTSTDTQYF.

This clone was detected once. This chain's CDR3 is CASSLANFGDTQYF. The CDR3 coding sequence is TGCGCCAGCAGCTTGGCCAATTTCGGAGATACGCAGTATTTT. The chain carries TRBV5-1 and TRBJ2-3; D call uncertain. Germline-derived CDR1 and CDR2 are SGHRS and YFSETQ. Between the trimmed V and J ends, which lost 0 bases and 5 bases, there was a span of 10 bases. The CDR3 loop spans 14 amino acids.

This chain connects TRBV5-6 to TRBJ2-7; the match to TRBD2 covers 10 bases. The junction had 4 bases not matched to a gene; V was cut back by 5 bases and J by 5 bases. The germline V gene encodes CDR1 SGHDT and CDR2 YYEEEE. The CDR3 has 13 residues. Here the CDR3 DNA reads TGTGCCAGCAGACTAGCGGGGTTCGACGAGCAGTACTTC. Translation gives CASRLAGFDEQYF.

A single count supports this clone. CDR3 region: CASSNRQGLGDTEAFF. The CDR3, as DNA: TGCGCCAGCAGCAACCGGCAGGGGCTGGGGGACACTGAAGCTTTCTTT. V and J are TRBV5-1 and TRBJ1-1, with D perhaps TRBD1 (6 bases). CDR1 SGHRS and CDR2 YFSETQ come from the germline V gene. The CDR3 sequence is 16 residues long. V was shortened by 4 bases and J by 3 bases, with 19 bases between the two germline ends. Full variable domain (rest looked up from reference TRBV5-1 and TRBJ1-1): KAGVTQTPRYLIKTRGQQVTLSCSPISGHRSVSWYQQTPGQGLQFLFEYFSETQRNKGNFPGRFSGRQFSNSRSEMNVSTLELGDSALYLCASSNRQGLGDTEAFFGQGTRLTVV.

This clone was seen a handful of times. The DNA for the CDR3 is TGCGCCAGCAGCCAATCTGCTATGAACACTGAAGCTTTCTTT. Translation: CASSQSAMNTEAFF. The J gene is TRBJ1-1, the V gene TRBV4-1; D is undetermined. Between the trimmed V and J ends, which lost 2 bases and 0 bases, there was a span of 7 bases. Germline CDR1 MGHRA, CDR2 YSYEKL. CDR3 length: 14 residues.

In DNA, the CDR3 is TGTGCCAGCAGACGGGAAACCTCCTACGAGCAGTACTTC. This encodes CASRRETSYEQYF. This chain uses TRBV2 with TRBJ2-7, with a weak D call TRBD2 (5 bases). V lost 6 bases to trimming and J lost 0 bases, with 9 bases between them. Germline CDR1 is SNHLY and CDR2 is FYNNEI. This CDR3 is 13 amino acids long.

The chain employs TRBV3-1 (or the pseudogene TRBV3-2) and TRBJ2-7; 9 nucleotides line up with TRBD1. CDR1 and CDR2 from the germline V gene are LGHDT and YNNKEL (reference sequence). V lost 0 bases and J lost 1; bases outside the gene matches: 7. The CDR3 totals 17 residues. The chain's CDR3 is CASSQDIVGTGSYEQYF. The CDR3 bases are TGTGCCAGCAGCCAAGATATCGTTGGGACAGGGTCCTACGAGCAGTACTTC.

This clone has a single count. The J gene is TRBJ2-1, the V gene TRBV10-3; D possibly corresponds to TRBD1 (5 bases). V lost 5 bases and J 1 base, leaving 12 bases between the germline ends. This CDR3 has 15 amino acids. Germline values: CDR1 ENHRY, CDR2 SYGVKD. Here the CDR3 reads CAISLDGQSYNEQFF. DNA for the CDR3: TGTGCCATCAGTTTGGACGGACAATCCTACAATGAGCAGTTCTTC.

This chain connects TRBV28 to TRBJ2-7; TRBD1 might be the D (5 bases). Deletions cut 5 bases from V and 5 bases from J, with 22 bases between. CDR3 length: 16 residues. From germline, CDR1 is MDHEN and CDR2 SYDVKM. The CDR3 loop is CASSPPHFAGPDEQYF. DNA of the CDR3: TGTGCCAGCAGTCCTCCCCATTTTGCAGGGCCCGACGAGCAGTACTTC.

The rearrangement links TRBV6-5 to TRBJ1-4; TRBD1 is a possible D gene (5 bases). The V gene's germline CDR1 is MNHEY and CDR2 SVGAGI. The length of the CDR3 is 13 residues. V was cut by 6 bases and J by 8 bases, with 13 bases left in between. CDR3 in DNA: TGTGCCAGCAGCGTGCAGGGTGGAGAAAAACTGTTTTTT. It translates to CASSVQGGEKLFF.

This clone was seen a few times. The rearrangement links TRBV5-4 to TRBJ2-3; possible D gene TRBD2, 5 bases. V was clipped by 4 bases and J by 4 bases, with 19 bases between them. The germline V gene encodes CDR1 SGHNT and CDR2 YYREEE (reference sequence). This CDR3 is 16 amino acids long. This CDR3 is CASSRRSGREPDTQYF. CDR3 DNA: TGTGCCAGCAGCCGTCGGTCGGGGAGAGAGCCAGATACGCAGTATTTT.

With regard to this clone: A read error may be the cause here, since a much bigger clone is one base away. The chain uses TRBV19 and TRBJ1-1; D is possibly TRBD1 (5 bases). The CDR3 is made up of 13 amino acids. Trimming cost V 5 bases and J 2 bases, with 9 bases left between them. Per the germline V gene, CDR1 is LNHDA and CDR2 is SQIVND (reference sequence). As DNA, the CDR3 is TGTGCCAGTAGTTTGACAGCTAACACTGAAGCTTTCTTT. Translated: CASSLTANTEAFF.

V usage is TRBV6-5 and J usage is TRBJ1-3; D is ambiguous. The CDR3 extends over 14 amino acids. Germline CDR1 is MNHEY and CDR2 is SVGAGI. V lost 6 bases, J lost 0 bases, and 9 bases lay in between. Here the CDR3 DNA reads TGTGCCAGCAGGGGCTTGAGCTCTGGAAACACCATATATTTT. Its protein is CASRGLSSGNTIYF.

This clone was seen a few times. Other DNA sequences in this sample translate to the same CDR3. The chain joins TRBV10-3 to TRBJ2-7; possibly TRBD1 for D (6 bases). V was pared by 6 bases and J by 2 bases, with 14 bases between. This CDR3 is 14 amino acids long. Germline V CDR1 and CDR2: ENHRY, SYGVKD. Here the CDR3 reads CAISRRQDTYEQYF. The CDR3 DNA is TGTGCCATCAGCCGACGACAGGATACCTACGAGCAGTACTTC.

The rearrangement joins TRBV5-1 to TRBJ2-3, with TRBD2 identical over 8 bases. Germline V gene lookup returns CDR1 SGHRS and CDR2 YFSETQ. There are 15 residues in the CDR3. Trimming cost V 4 bases and J 4 bases; bases outside gene matches: 8. The CDR3 reads CASSTGGASSDTQYF. In DNA, the CDR3 is TGCGCCAGCAGCACCGGGGGGGCCAGTTCAGATACGCAGTATTTT.

The V call is TRBV12-3 or TRBV12-4, the J call TRBJ1-1; TRBD1 agrees at 8 bases. The J segment lost 9 bases and the V segment lost 5 bases, leaving 5 bases of the junction unmatched. This CDR3 has 12 residues. This CDR3 is CASSGGDRKAFF. The DNA of the CDR3 is TGTGCCAGCAGTGGAGGGGACAGGAAAGCTTTCTTT.

The chain links TRBV5-5 to TRBJ2-1, with 8 bases that match TRBD1. CDR1 is SGHKS, CDR2 YYEKEE, per germline (reference sequence). The length of the CDR3 is 15 residues. The J segment lost 7 bases and the V segment lost 4 bases, leaving 10 bases of the junction unmatched. The CDR3 DNA reads as TGTGCCAGCAGCCCTACGACAGGGGCCAAAAATGAGCAGTTCTTC. It is translated as CASSPTTGAKNEQFF. Drawing the rest from reference TRBV5-5 and TRBJ2-1, the complete variable domain is DAGVTQSPTHLIKTRGQQVTLRCSPISGHKSVSWYQQVLGQGPQFIFQYYEKEERGRGNFPDRFSARQFPNYSSELNVNALLLGDSALYLCASSPTTGAKNEQFFGPGTRLTVL.

The V gene is TRBV24-1, the J gene TRBJ1-2, with TRBD1 identical over 9 bases. Germline V gene sequence: CDR1 KGHDR, CDR2 SFDVKD. With V trimmed by 4 bases and J by 2 bases, 10 bases remained unmatched. The CDR3 loop spans 17 amino acids. The CDR3 DNA reads as TGTGCCACCAGTGACCGCCGACAGGGGGGATCAAACTATGGCTACACCTTC. Translating gives CATSDRRQGGSNYGYTF.

In DNA form, the CDR3 reads TGTGCCAGCAGCGGGGGACAGGTCCGTGAAAAACTGTTTTTT. It codes for CASSGGQVREKLFF. The chain uses TRBV9 and TRBJ1-4; TRBD1 matches 8 bases. Germline V gene lookup returns CDR1 SGDLS and CDR2 YYNGEE. There are 14 residues in the CDR3. Germline trimming cut 3 bases from V and 7 bases from J; bases unmatched to any gene: 5.

The gene calls are TRBV2 and TRBJ1-1; the D gene is possibly TRBD1 (5 bases). CDR1 is SNHLY, CDR2 FYNNEI, per germline. This CDR3 contains 14 residues. V was cut by 6 bases and J by 5 bases, with 16 bases left in between. The CDR3 spells CASRRGGVRTEAFF. The CDR3 DNA is TGTGCCAGCAGAAGGGGAGGGGTTCGGACTGAAGCTTTCTTT.

The gene calls are TRBV4-1 and TRBJ1-1, with TRBD1 as a possible D gene (6 bases). This CDR3 spans 17 amino acids. The germline gives CDR1 MGHRA, CDR2 YSYEKL. V lost 0 bases, J lost 1 base, and 15 bases lay in between. This CDR3 reads CASSQDVAGTPNTEAFF. CDR3 coding DNA: TGCGCCAGCAGCCAAGATGTAGCGGGGACACCGAACACTGAAGCTTTCTTT.

This chain links TRBV7-3 with TRBJ2-1; D might be TRBD2 (7 bases). CDR1 and CDR2 (germline): SGHTA, FQGTGA. The CDR3 runs 15 residues. The V end lost 2 bases, the J end lost 7 bases, and 15 bases lay between the germline ends. CDR3 nucleotide sequence: TGTGCCAGCAGCTTATTGTCTAGCGGACAGAATGAGCAGTTCTTC. It yields the protein CASSLLSSGQNEQFF.

Only one count was recorded for this clone. The V and J genes are TRBV3-1 (or the pseudogene TRBV3-2) and TRBJ2-3, with a tentative D call TRBD2 (5 bases). V was cut by 3 bases and J by 6 bases, with 13 bases left in between. The CDR3 extends over 14 amino acids. Germline lookup yields CDR1 LGHDT and CDR2 YNNKEL (reference sequence). The CDR3 DNA sequence: TGTGCCAGCAGCCACGGGAACCCCTCGGATACGCAGTATTTT. It specifies CASSHGNPSDTQYF.

CDR3 region: CASSSSQRAHNEQFF. The CDR3 nucleotides are TGTGCCAGCAGTAGTAGCCAGAGAGCGCACAATGAGCAGTTCTTC. This rearrangement joins TRBV6-4 to TRBJ2-1; D is undetermined. Per germline, CDR1 MRHNA and CDR2 SNTAGT. V gave up 5 bases and J gave up 5 bases, with 16 bases separating them. The CDR3 contains 15 residues.

The chain carries TRBV7-9 and TRBJ1-5; D uncertain. Trimming shortened V by 1 base and J by 2 bases, and 12 bases separated the two germline ends. CDR1 SEHNR and CDR2 FQNEAQ come from the germline V gene (reference sequence). The CDR3 runs 16 residues. The chain's CDR3 is CASSLVGREGNQPQHF. The CDR3 bases are TGTGCCAGCAGCTTAGTGGGTAGGGAGGGCAATCAGCCCCAGCATTTT.